The 6 T cell receptor beta chains below come from one sample, sequenced in a study of blood T cell repertoires in COVID-19. Data came from immunoSEQ multiplex PCR; TCRdb stores just in-frame clones and leaves some out. The profile covers around 160,000 clones, with around 81% appearing a single time and approximately 9.2% taken by the ten largest. Sequenced sample: peripheral blood. Source of these receptors: a human donor with acute or convalescent COVID-19. The donor label of this sample is uncertain.

This chain uses TRBV5-5 with TRBJ1-2, with TRBD1 as a possible D gene (5 bases). Germline values: CDR1 SGHKS, CDR2 YYEKEE (reference sequence). This CDR3 is 14 amino acids long. V shed 4 bases and J shed 7 bases, with 17 bases lying between them. CDR3 in amino acids: CASSRDYPGRGYTF. CDR3 nucleotide sequence: TGTGCCAGCAGCCGGGACTACCCTGGTCGTGGCTACACCTTC. Variable domain in full (rest from reference TRBV5-5 and TRBJ1-2): DAGVTQSPTHLIKTRGQQVTLRCSPISGHKSVSWYQQVLGQGPQFIFQYYEKEERGRGNFPDRFSARQFPNYSSELNVNALLLGDSALYLCASSRDYPGRGYTFGSGTRLTVV.

This rearrangement joins TRBV2 to TRBJ2-1; 10 nucleotides line up with TRBD1. This CDR3 is 15 amino acids long. Germline V CDR1 and CDR2: SNHLY, FYNNEI. Trimming removed 4 bases from V and 9 bases from J; junction bases left unmatched: 9. CDR3 DNA sequence: TGTGCCAGCAGTGCTATGGGACAGGGGATAGGTGAGCAGTTCTTC. Residues: CASSAMGQGIGEQFF.

This clone has just one count. The genes are TRBV11-2 and TRBJ1-1; TRBD1 might be the D (5 bases). V dropped 1 base and J dropped 5 bases, with 14 bases sitting between them. CDR3 length equals 15 residues. Per the germline V gene, CDR1 is SGHAT and CDR2 is FQNNGV. The CDR3 protein is CASSLVGSGGTEAFF. The CDR3 DNA follows: TGTGCCAGCAGCTTAGTGGGGTCGGGGGGAACTGAAGCTTTCTTT.

The sample holds a few counts of this clone. The chain carries TRBV4-2 and TRBJ2-2, with TRBD2 matching 11 bases. The germline V gene has CDR1 LGHNA and CDR2 YNFKEQ. The CDR3 has 17 amino acids. V lost 4 bases to trimming and J lost 4 bases; unmatched junction nucleotides: 8. The CDR3: CASSPHSTSGVTGELFF. The DNA for the CDR3 is TGTGCCAGCAGCCCGCACTCGACTAGCGGGGTCACCGGGGAGCTGTTTTTT.

V usage is TRBV5-6 and J usage is TRBJ2-7; 10 nucleotides align to TRBD1. This CDR3 spans 15 amino acids. V dropped 3 bases and J dropped 3; count of bases not matched to a gene: 6. Germline CDR1 SGHDT, CDR2 YYEEEE. CDR3 amino acids: CASSWETGGFYEQYV. The CDR3, as DNA: TGTGCCAGCAGCTGGGAGACAGGGGGCTTCTACGAGCAGTACGTC.

This chain connects TRBV18 to TRBJ1-1, with D unresolved. V lost 3 bases, J lost 5 bases, and 16 bases lay in between. CDR1 and CDR2 (germline): KGHSH, LQKENI. The CDR3 has 15 residues. The CDR3 spells CASSPPLTTRTEAFF. CDR3 nucleotides: TGTGCCAGCTCACCCCCTCTGACAACTAGGACTGAAGCTTTCTTT.